This T cell receptor (beta chain) was documented in a study of blood T cell repertoires in COVID-19. Study-level information: From T cells, B-cell-depleted T cells, or PBMCs came the material, which was cDNA or gDNA.

Trimming removed 0 bases from V and 3 bases from J; junction bases left unmatched: 4. Germline V lookup: CDR1 SGHRS, CDR2 YFSETQ. This CDR3 is built from 15 residues. Original handling: Reference gene primer amplification yielded estimated nucleated cell counts. TCRdb's copy holds only in-frame clones and misses some; the assay was immunoSEQ multiplex PCR. That table is the source of V, J and clone size, and D and trimming were worked out from the DNA. The sample includes tens of thousands of clones, around 83% of them seen just once. This TCR was sampled from an elderly man with acute or convalescent COVID-19. Material for sequencing was peripheral blood. This chain links TRBV5-1 with TRBJ2-5, with TRBD2 identical over 8 bases. The DNA for the CDR3 is TGCGCCAGCAGCTTGGCCGCGGGGGGCGAAGAGACCCAGTACTTC. Protein sequence: CASSLAAGGEETQYF.